The 29 T cell receptor beta chains below were found in one sample sequenced in a study of blood T cell repertoires in COVID-19. Generated by immunoSEQ multiplex PCR, the TCRdb table keeps only in-frame clones and is missing some. This sample yields about 100,000 clones, of which about 89% are seen a single time; more than 4.5% belongs to the top ten. Material: peripheral blood. These receptors were collected from a man in his forties with active or convalescent COVID-19.

J is TRBJ2-7 and V is TRBV28; 7 positions agree with TRBD2. CDR3 length: 20 residues. CDR1 is MDHEN, CDR2 SYDVKM, per germline. Trimming removed 3 bases from V and 3 bases from J; junction bases left unmatched: 23. The CDR3 loop reads CASSFHKIGTTEGSGYEQYF. CDR3 in DNA: TGTGCCAGCAGTTTCCATAAAATCGGGACTACCGAGGGGAGCGGCTACGAGCAGTACTTC. The full variable domain, its missing parts supplied by reference TRBV28 and TRBJ2-7, is DVKVTQSSRYLVKRTGEKVFLECVQDMDHENMFWYRQDPGLGLRLIYFSYDVKMKEKGDIPEGYSVSREKKERFSLILESASTNQTSMYLCASSFHKIGTTEGSGYEQYFGPGTRLTVT.

This sequence joins TRBV28 and TRBJ2-5, with 9 positions matching TRBD1. V trimming: 4 bases; J trimming: 3 bases; junction bases outside the gene matches: 3. This CDR3 contains 14 residues. The germline gives CDR1 MDHEN, CDR2 SYDVKM. CDR3 region: CASSSGQGKETQYF. In DNA form, the CDR3 reads TGTGCCAGCAGTTCAGGACAGGGGAAAGAGACCCAGTACTTC.

The chain combines TRBV6-2 or TRBV6-3 with TRBJ2-2; weak D call: TRBD2 (6 bases). V was cut by 5 bases and J by 3 bases, with 13 bases left in between. Germline V gene sequence: CDR1 MNHEY, CDR2 SVGEGT. The CDR3 extends over 15 amino acids. CDR3 nucleotide sequence: TGTGCCAGCAGTCTACTGTGGAGGGACACCGGGGAGCTGTTTTTT. It is translated as CASSLLWRDTGELFF.

The chain joins TRBV6-6 to TRBJ2-1; 7 nucleotides match TRBD1. The CDR3 is 13 residues long. Looked up from germline, CDR1 is MNHNY and CDR2 is SVGAGI (reference sequence). Trimming at V came to 0 bases and at J to 8 bases, leaving 1 base not matched to a gene. CDR3 region: CASSYSRGYEQFF. The DNA of the CDR3 is TGTGCCAGCAGTTACTCCAGGGGGTATGAGCAGTTCTTC.

The CDR3 sequence: CASAGQPNTEAFF. In DNA, the CDR3 is TGTGCCAGCGCGGGACAGCCGAACACTGAAGCTTTCTTT. The V call is TRBV12-3 or TRBV12-4, the J call TRBJ1-1; 7 positions match TRBD1. The CDR3 consists of 13 residues. The J segment lost 1 base and the V segment lost 8 bases, leaving 4 bases of the junction unmatched.

The rearrangement uses TRBV4-1 and TRBJ1-4; D might be TRBD1 (6 bases). This CDR3 spans 15 amino acids. The germline V gene encodes CDR1 MGHRA and CDR2 YSYEKL. Deletions cut 0 bases from V and 8 bases from J, with 13 bases between. The CDR3 reads CASSQDSRGGEKLFF. The CDR3 nucleotides are TGCGCCAGCAGCCAAGATAGCAGGGGAGGGGAAAAACTGTTTTTT.

This rearrangement joins TRBV2 to TRBJ2-1; 11 bases line up with TRBD2. This CDR3 contains 15 residues. Germline assignment: CDR1 SNHLY and CDR2 FYNNEI. With V trimmed by 5 bases and J by 7 bases, 7 bases remained unmatched. CDR3 region: CASSLLAGGRNEQFF. CDR3 DNA sequence: TGTGCCAGCAGTCTTCTAGCGGGAGGTCGAAATGAGCAGTTCTTC.

This clone showed up just once. This chain uses TRBV25-1 with TRBJ1-1; D ambiguous. Trimming stripped 2 bases from V and 4 bases from J, with 11 bases between. Germline V lookup: CDR1 MGHDK, CDR2 SYGVNS. This CDR3 has 14 amino acids. CDR3 in amino acids: CASSEISGSTEAFF. In nucleotides, the CDR3 is TGTGCCAGCAGTGAAATTTCGGGGAGCACTGAAGCTTTCTTT.

The rearrangement uses TRBV12-3 or TRBV12-4 and TRBJ1-4; D ambiguous. The V end was cut by 6 bases, the J end by 8 bases, with 13 bases between. This CDR3 region has 13 residues. CDR3 in DNA: TGTGCCAGCAGACCCAGAACTAGAGAAAAACTGTTTTTT. Translating gives CASRPRTREKLFF.

V usage is TRBV19 and J usage is TRBJ1-4; D is unresolved. The CDR3 sequence is 14 residues long. CDR1 and CDR2 from the germline V gene are LNHDA and SQIVND (reference sequence). The V end lost 7 bases, the J end lost 7 bases, and 16 bases lay between the germline ends. This CDR3 is CASKVTATREKLFF. The CDR3 DNA reads TGTGCCAGTAAAGTCACAGCCACCCGTGAAAAACTGTTTTTT.

J is TRBJ1-1 and V is TRBV20-1; D is unclear. CDR1 and CDR2 (germline): DFQATT, SNEGSKA (reference sequence). V was clipped by 5 bases and J by 11 bases, with 12 bases between them. The CDR3 extends over 10 amino acids. The CDR3 sequence: CSAPLTEAFF. The CDR3 region has the DNA TGCAGTGCTCCCTTAACCGAGGCTTTCTTT.

This sequence joins TRBV7-2 and TRBJ2-7; TRBD1 agrees at 10 bases. Germline loops: CDR1 SGHTA, CDR2 FQGNSA. J was trimmed by 5 bases and V by 6 bases; bases with no gene match: 7. The CDR3 has 14 amino acids. The CDR3 nucleotides read TGTGCCAGCAGTAGACAGGGGGCGTCCCACGAGCAGTACTTC. Protein: CASSRQGASHEQYF.

The CDR3 reads CASSPPPGQGGGTNEKLFF. The CDR3, as DNA: TGTGCCAGCAGTCCGCCTCCGGGACAGGGTGGGGGAACTAATGAAAAACTGTTTTTT. This chain links TRBV28 with TRBJ1-4, with 9 bases that match TRBD1. The CDR3 is made up of 19 amino acids. Germline V gives CDR1 MDHEN, CDR2 SYDVKM. The J segment lost 1 base and the V segment lost 5 bases, leaving 14 bases of the junction unmatched. The full variable domain, rest sourced from reference TRBV28 and TRBJ1-4, is DVKVTQSSRYLVKRTGEKVFLECVQDMDHENMFWYRQDPGLGLRLIYFSYDVKMKEKGDIPEGYSVSREKKERFSLILESASTNQTSMYLCASSPPPGQGGGTNEKLFFGSGTQLSVL.

V and J are TRBV28 and TRBJ2-2; tentative D call: TRBD2 (5 bases). The germline V gene has CDR1 MDHEN and CDR2 SYDVKM. V lost 6 bases and J lost 3, with 11 bases in between. This CDR3 comprises 14 residues. The CDR3 is CASRASWDTGELFF. The CDR3 region has the DNA TGTGCCAGCAGGGCTAGCTGGGACACCGGGGAGCTGTTTTTT.

The chain recombines TRBV5-1 with TRBJ2-1, with a possible D match to TRBD2 (6 bases). This CDR3 is built from 16 residues. Trimming shortened V by 4 bases and J by 5 bases, and 19 bases separated the two germline ends. The germline gives CDR1 SGHRS, CDR2 YFSETQ. This CDR3 is CASSLLAGRSNNEQFF. Written as DNA, the CDR3 is TGCGCCAGCAGCCTCCTGGCGGGACGGAGTAACAATGAGCAGTTCTTC.

V is TRBV28 and J is TRBJ2-7; D gene uncertain. CDR1 and CDR2 from the germline V gene are MDHEN and SYDVKM. The CDR3 spans 13 residues. V shed 2 bases and J shed 0 bases, with 5 bases lying between them. This CDR3 reads CASSLPVSYEQYF. CDR3 DNA sequence: TGTGCCAGCAGTTTACCCGTCTCCTACGAGCAGTACTTC.

V is TRBV5-4 and J is TRBJ2-1; 9 bases agree with TRBD2. This CDR3 contains 16 residues. With 4 bases clipped from V and 6 bases from J, the junction kept 11 bases outside the gene matches. CDR1 and CDR2 (germline): SGHNT, YYREEE (reference sequence). The CDR3 reads CASSRGGAGGGNEQFF. In DNA form, the CDR3 reads TGTGCCAGCAGCAGAGGGGGCGCGGGAGGGGGCAATGAGCAGTTCTTC.

V gene TRBV7-9 combines with J gene TRBJ1-6; 9 bases are a match to TRBD1. The CDR3 has 15 amino acids. The trim removed 5 bases at V and 7 bases at J, leaving 6 bases unmatched. Germline V gene sequence: CDR1 SEHNR, CDR2 FQNEAQ (reference sequence). The DNA for the CDR3 is TGTGCCAGCAGCCCATGGACAGGGGCCAATTCACCCCTCCACTTT. This codes for CASSPWTGANSPLHF. Drawing the rest from reference TRBV7-9 and TRBJ1-6, the complete variable domain is DTGVSQNPRHKITKRGQNVTFRCDPISEHNRLYWYRQTLGQGPEFLTYFQNEAQLEKSRLLSDRFSAERPKGSFSTLEIQRTEQGDSAMYLCASSPWTGANSPLHFGNGTRLTVT.

This sequence joins TRBV25-1 and TRBJ2-7; tentatively, D is TRBD2 (6 bases). Germline CDR1 is MGHDK and CDR2 is SYGVNS. Trimming pared 7 bases from V and 0 bases from J, leaving 19 bases between. This CDR3 region has 16 residues. The CDR3 bases are TGTGCCAGCACGGGGACTTTGGGCAGGGACTCCTACGAGCAGTACTTC. This encodes CASTGTLGRDSYEQYF.

This chain's CDR3 is CASSPLGTDYGYTF. The CDR3 nucleotides are TGTGCCAGCAGCCCACTGGGGACAGACTATGGCTACACCTTC. V usage is TRBV9 and J usage is TRBJ1-2, with 7 bases that match TRBD1. V dropped 4 bases and J dropped 3; count of bases not matched to a gene: 6. Germline V gene lookup returns CDR1 SGDLS and CDR2 YYNGEE. CDR3 length equals 14 residues.

The chain recombines TRBV4-1 with TRBJ1-1; tentative D call: TRBD1 (5 bases). With 2 bases removed from V and 5 bases from J, the gap between germline ends came to 15 bases. This CDR3 contains 15 residues. CDR1 and CDR2 (germline): MGHRA, YSYEKL. This CDR3 reads CASSQFQGAGTEAFF. The CDR3 DNA reads as TGCGCCAGCAGCCAATTTCAGGGAGCGGGGACTGAAGCTTTCTTT.

The chain recombines TRBV18 with TRBJ1-5; 7 positions match TRBD1. The CDR3 is 14 residues long. The J segment lost 5 bases and the V segment lost 8 bases, leaving 9 bases of the junction unmatched. Germline CDR1 KGHSH, CDR2 LQKENI. CDR3 loop: CASTLNTGDQPQHF. For the CDR3, the DNA is TGTGCCAGCACTTTAAATACAGGGGATCAGCCCCAGCATTTT. Full variable domain (remainder filled in from reference TRBV18 and TRBJ1-5): NAGVMQNPRHLVRRRGQEARLRCSPMKGHSHVYWYRQLPEEGLKFMVYLQKENIIDESGMPKERFSAEFPKEGPSILRIQQVVRGDSAAYFCASTLNTGDQPQHFGDGTRLSIL.

The CDR3, as DNA: TGTGCCAGCAGCTCAGGAGGGTTGGATGAGCAGTTCTTC. Protein sequence: CASSSGGLDEQFF. This sequence joins TRBV5-6 and TRBJ2-1; tentative D call: TRBD2 (6 bases). The germline gives CDR1 SGHDT, CDR2 YYEEEE. The CDR3 runs to 13 residues. Trimming stripped 3 bases from V and 8 bases from J, with 12 bases between.

The chain combines TRBV5-1 with TRBJ2-3; 8 bases map to TRBD1. Per germline, CDR1 SGHRS and CDR2 YFSETQ. The CDR3 sequence is 15 residues long. The junction had 9 bases not matched to a gene; V was cut back by 5 bases and J by 4 bases. The CDR3 protein is CASRSRAGGADTQYF. DNA of the CDR3: TGCGCCAGCAGGAGTCGGGCAGGGGGCGCAGATACGCAGTATTTT.

The chain couples TRBV4-3 to TRBJ2-3, with 7 bases identical to TRBD2. The V segment lost 0 bases and the J segment 4 bases; nucleotides outside the gene matches: 13. Germline V CDR1 and CDR2: LGHNA, YSLEER. The CDR3 spans 18 residues. DNA of the CDR3: TGCGCCAGCAGCCAAGAGCACACCGGCGGGGGTGAAGCAGATACGCAGTATTTT. It yields the protein CASSQEHTGGGEADTQYF.

This clone was counted a single time. This chain joins TRBV20-1 and TRBJ2-7; D perhaps matches TRBD2 (6 bases). The germline CDR1 and CDR2 sequences are DFQATT and SNEGSKA (reference sequence). The CDR3 loop spans 11 amino acids. The V end lost 4 bases, the J end lost 6 bases, and 10 bases lay between the germline ends. The CDR3, as DNA: TGCAGTGCTACATCTAGCGCCGAGCAGTACTTC. As protein: CSATSSAEQYF.

Here the CDR3 reads CASSVGWESNEKLFF. CDR3 DNA: TGTGCCAGCAGCGTAGGTTGGGAGTCGAATGAAAAACTGTTTTTT. V usage is TRBV9 and J usage is TRBJ1-4, with D unclear. CDR3 length: 15 residues. Per germline, CDR1 SGDLS and CDR2 YYNGEE. Trimming stripped 0 bases from V and 5 bases from J, with 11 bases between. The full variable domain, its missing parts supplied by reference TRBV9 and TRBJ1-4, is DSGVTQTPKHLITATGQRVTLRCSPRSGDLSVYWYQQSLDQGLQFLIQYYNGEERAKGNILERFSAQQFPDLHSELNLSSLELGDSALYFCASSVGWESNEKLFFGSGTQLSVL.

This clone was counted once. The rearrangement uses TRBV28 and TRBJ2-1; possible D gene TRBD2, 6 bases. CDR3 size: 16 residues. Germline V gives CDR1 MDHEN, CDR2 SYDVKM. With 4 bases removed from V and 6 bases from J, the gap between germline ends came to 19 bases. The chain's CDR3 is CASSSYRENTGNEQFF. Written as DNA, the CDR3 is TGTGCCAGCAGTTCTTACCGGGAGAATACGGGCAATGAGCAGTTCTTC. The full variable domain, its missing parts supplied by reference TRBV28 and TRBJ2-1, is DVKVTQSSRYLVKRTGEKVFLECVQDMDHENMFWYRQDPGLGLRLIYFSYDVKMKEKGDIPEGYSVSREKKERFSLILESASTNQTSMYLCASSSYRENTGNEQFFGPGTRLTVL.

The chain recombines TRBV14 with TRBJ2-7, with D unresolved. V gave up 4 bases and J gave up 1 base, with 5 bases separating them. Looked up from germline, CDR1 is SGHDN and CDR2 is FVKESK. The CDR3 extends over 12 amino acids. This chain's CDR3 is CASSLLSYEQYF. DNA for the CDR3: TGTGCCAGCAGCCTCCTTTCCTACGAGCAGTACTTC.